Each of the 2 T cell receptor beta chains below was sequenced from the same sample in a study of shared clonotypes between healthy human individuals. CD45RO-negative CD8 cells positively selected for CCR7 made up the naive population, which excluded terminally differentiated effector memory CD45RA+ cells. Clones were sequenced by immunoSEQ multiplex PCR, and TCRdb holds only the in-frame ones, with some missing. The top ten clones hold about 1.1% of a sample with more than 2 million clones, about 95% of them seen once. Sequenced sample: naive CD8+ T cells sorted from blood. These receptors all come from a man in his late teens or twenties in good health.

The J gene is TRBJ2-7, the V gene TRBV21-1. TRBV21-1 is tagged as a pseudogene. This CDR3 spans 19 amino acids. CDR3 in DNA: TGTGCCAGCAGCAAAAGAGGGACGTTAGGAGGCGGTATGGGGTACGAGCAGTACTTC. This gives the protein CASSKRGTLGGGMGYEQYF.

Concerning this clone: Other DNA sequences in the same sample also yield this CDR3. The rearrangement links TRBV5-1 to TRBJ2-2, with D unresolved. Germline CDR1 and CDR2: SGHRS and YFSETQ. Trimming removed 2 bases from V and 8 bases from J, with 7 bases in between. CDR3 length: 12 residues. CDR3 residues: CASSFPTGELFF. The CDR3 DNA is TGCGCCAGCAGCTTTCCAACTGGGGAGCTGTTTTTT.